These 9 T cell receptor beta chains came from one sample sequenced in a study of blood T cell repertoires in COVID-19. Data came from immunoSEQ multiplex PCR; TCRdb stores just in-frame clones and leaves some out. The data hold 200,000 to 300,000 clones, with about 88% observed a single time. Sequenced input: peripheral blood. The receptor set was obtained from a woman between 65 and 79 years old with active or convalescent COVID-19.

V is TRBV5-1 and J is TRBJ1-4; D call uncertain. The CDR3 length is 14 residues. V was shortened by 7 bases and J by 1 base, with 11 bases between the two germline ends. Looked up from germline, CDR1 is SGHRS and CDR2 is YFSETQ. The CDR3 DNA follows: TGCGCCAGCTCCCCCGCGGGAACTAATGAAAAACTGTTTTTT. Amino acid sequence: CASSPAGTNEKLFF.

The rearrangement links TRBV7-2 to TRBJ2-3; 9 positions agree with TRBD2. The CDR3 has 15 amino acids. V lost 7 bases, J lost 0 bases, and 5 bases stayed unmatched. Germline V gene data show CDR1 as SGHTA and CDR2 as FQGNSA. CDR3 nucleotides: TGTGCCAGCATCCCTAGCGGGGCTAGCACAGATACGCAGTATTTT. It is translated as CASIPSGASTDTQYF.

This sequence joins TRBV10-3 and TRBJ1-5, with D possibly being TRBD1 (5 bases). Germline CDR1 is ENHRY and CDR2 is SYGVKD. The V end lost 2 bases, the J end lost 4 bases, and 9 bases lay between the germline ends. The CDR3 runs to 14 residues. CDR3 bases: TGTGCCATCAGTGAGGCACAGGAAAATCAGCCCCAGCATTTT. Translating it yields CAISEAQENQPQHF.

This clone was counted only a few times. The V gene is TRBV7-6, the J gene TRBJ2-7, with 8 bases that match TRBD2. From germline, CDR1 is SGHVS and CDR2 FNYEAQ. V was clipped by 8 bases and J by 3 bases; unmatched bases: 12. This CDR3 is built from 15 residues. CDR3 in DNA: TGTGCCAGCGCCCTGCAGGCCGGGGGGGTCTACGAGCAGTACTTC. It translates to CASALQAGGVYEQYF.

This chain uses TRBV12-3 or TRBV12-4 with TRBJ1-2; unclear D gene. CDR3 length: 12 residues. V shed 6 bases and J shed 4 bases, with 9 bases lying between them. The CDR3 loop reads CASSPGFYGYTF. DNA for the CDR3: TGTGCCAGCAGCCCCGGGTTCTATGGCTACACCTTC.

This clone was found once. The rearrangement links TRBV15 to TRBJ2-3; D is uncertain. CDR1 LNHNV and CDR2 YYDKDF come from the germline V gene (reference sequence). The CDR3 consists of 14 residues. Trimming pared 0 bases from V and 4 bases from J, leaving 8 bases between. CDR3 in amino acids: CATSRDLGSDTQYF. CDR3 nucleotides: TGTGCCACCAGCAGAGATCTGGGCTCAGATACGCAGTATTTT.

This chain links TRBV15 with TRBJ1-5; D gene unclear. Germline lookup yields CDR1 LNHNV and CDR2 YYDKDF (reference sequence). CDR3 length: 13 amino acids. Trimming took off 1 base at V and 5 bases at J, with 6 bases between the two ends. For the CDR3, the DNA is TGTGCCACCAGCAGAGGAGGCTATCAGCCCCAGCATTTT. Translation gives CATSRGGYQPQHF.

This sequence joins TRBV24-1 and TRBJ1-1; tentative D call: TRBD1 (6 bases). The CDR3 loop spans 13 amino acids. Germline lookup yields CDR1 KGHDR and CDR2 SFDVKD. V lost 5 bases to trimming and J lost 5 bases, with 11 bases between them. The chain's CDR3 is CATSGGGETEAFF. The CDR3 nucleotides are TGTGCCACCAGTGGAGGGGGGGAGACTGAAGCTTTCTTT.

The rearrangement uses TRBV5-1 and TRBJ2-3; D gene unclear. CDR1 SGHRS and CDR2 YFSETQ come from the germline V gene. Between the trimmed V and J ends, which lost 5 bases and 4 bases, there was a span of 11 bases. This CDR3 has 13 residues. In nucleotides, the CDR3 is TGCGCCAGCAGGACTCAGCCCCCAGATACGCAGTATTTT. This translates into CASRTQPPDTQYF.